Listed below are T cell receptor beta chains from one sample, sequenced in a study of cytomegalovirus exposure and HLA in healthy donors. Assay used: immunoSEQ multiplex PCR; TCRdb lists only in-frame clones, some missing. The table records 200,000 or so clones, around 81% of them present only once. Sequencing was done on a sample of PBMCs. The receptors here all came from a woman aged 18-35 years in good health and CMV-seropositive. CDR3s include the opening cysteine and the closing phenylalanine or tryptophan. Fields, in order: D gene, V gene, J gene, CDR3 protein. A D gene is named only where the DNA matches it firmly.

TRBD1	TRBV2	TRBJ2-2	CASSLLQGDGELFF
TRBD2	TRBV6-1	TRBJ2-5	CASSGSGGQGETQYF
TRBD1	TRBV15	TRBJ2-2	CATSRIGTANTGELFF
TRBD1	TRBV10-3	TRBJ1-4	CASRDSRDEKLFF
TRBD1	TRBV7-9	TRBJ2-7	CASSTGDSSYEQYF
TRBD2	TRBV27	TRBJ2-7	CASSASGGEQYF
TRBD2	TRBV7-9	TRBJ2-1	CASSPPSGGINEQFF
TRBD2	TRBV15	TRBJ2-2	CATSREGGITGELFF
NA	TRBV2	TRBJ1-3	CASSEGQTGNTIYF
TRBD1	TRBV28	TRBJ1-6	CASREGQGGSPLHF
NA	TRBV4-3	TRBJ1-5	CASSQNRDIENNQPQHF
TRBD2	TRBV28	TRBJ2-1	CASSGTSGSYNEQFF
NA	TRBV5-1	TRBJ1-3	CASRQGGYDSGNTIYF
NA	TRBV7-3	TRBJ2-2	CASSPLGPPAGELFF
NA	TRBV9	TRBJ2-5	CASSVGGDAETQYF
TRBD1	TRBV27	TRBJ1-5	CASSLRGTGTKNQPQHF
TRBD1	TRBV30	TRBJ1-1	CAWDRTGKNTEAFF
TRBD1	TRBV30	TRBJ1-4	CAWSEGTANEKLFF
TRBD1	TRBV5-1	TRBJ2-5	CASSPDRGRVQETQYF
TRBD1	TRBV5-1	TRBJ2-7	CASSNDRGYEQYF
TRBD1	TRBV4-3	TRBJ2-1	CASSHAGQGANEQFF
NA	TRBV15	TRBJ1-6	CATSPRPGVSPLHF
TRBD1	TRBV19	TRBJ2-6	CASTGGQAHSGANVLTF
NA	TRBV15	TRBJ1-4	CATSRSTGRGEKLFF
NA	TRBV5-6	TRBJ2-7	CASSFAGSSYEQYF